These 23 T cell receptor beta chains were all obtained from the same sample, sequenced in a study of blood T cell repertoires in COVID-19. Produced via immunoSEQ multiplex PCR; TCRdb's table is partial and in-frame only. There are around 300,000 clones in the sample; around 87% occur only once, and 2.4% lies in the top ten. Material for sequencing was PBMCs or T cells enriched from blood (not recorded which). All receptors come from a woman under 30 who had recovered from COVID-19.

The chain carries TRBV7-9 and TRBJ2-1, with 7 positions matching TRBD2. Germline V CDR1 and CDR2: SEHNR, FQNEAQ (reference sequence). The CDR3 loop spans 13 amino acids. V lost 11 bases, J lost 7 bases, and 11 bases stayed unmatched. In DNA, the CDR3 is TGTGCCCAAGGGACTAACGGAGGGAATGAGCAGTTCTTC. Translating it yields CAQGTNGGNEQFF.

This chain connects TRBV5-1 to TRBJ1-1, with D perhaps matching TRBD1 (5 bases). The CDR3 is made up of 14 amino acids. CDR1 is SGHRS, CDR2 YFSETQ, per germline. Trimming removed 4 bases at V and 2 bases at J, with 12 bases between. The CDR3 here is CASSQLGGNTEAFF. CDR3 DNA: TGCGCCAGCAGCCAATTGGGGGGTAACACTGAAGCTTTCTTT. The full variable domain, completed using reference TRBV5-1 and TRBJ1-1, is KAGVTQTPRYLIKTRGQQVTLSCSPISGHRSVSWYQQTPGQGLQFLFEYFSETQRNKGNFPGRFSGRQFSNSRSEMNVSTLELGDSALYLCASSQLGGNTEAFFGQGTRLTVV.

The rearrangement uses TRBV5-6 and TRBJ2-7; tentatively, D is TRBD2 (6 bases). V shed 4 bases and J shed 3 bases, with 14 bases lying between them. Germline values: CDR1 SGHDT, CDR2 YYEEEE. The CDR3 length is 14 residues. The CDR3 DNA follows: TGTGCCAGCAGCGGAGGGGAGGACAACTACGAGCAGTACTTC. Amino acid sequence: CASSGGEDNYEQYF.

The chain has TRBV19 and TRBJ1-1, with 9 bases matching TRBD1. CDR1 and CDR2 from the germline V gene are LNHDA and SQIVND (reference sequence). Trimming at V came to 5 bases and at J to 3 bases, leaving 13 bases not matched to a gene. The CDR3 runs 17 residues. This chain's CDR3 is CASSGTGLSIGDTEAFF. The CDR3 coding sequence is TGTGCCAGTAGTGGGACAGGGCTTTCGATAGGAGACACTGAAGCTTTCTTT.

V is TRBV5-1 and J is TRBJ2-3, with 8 positions matching TRBD2. Losses at the gene ends were 4 bases for V and 2 bases for J; bases not matched to a gene: 3. This CDR3 comprises 14 residues. Germline CDR1 SGHRS, CDR2 YFSETQ. The DNA of the CDR3 is TGCGCCAGCAGCCTTAGCGGGACCACAGATACGCAGTATTTT. As protein: CASSLSGTTDTQYF.

This chain's CDR3 is CASSRQPNTEAFF. The CDR3 DNA sequence: TGTGCCAGCAGTCGACAACCGAACACTGAAGCTTTCTTT. This chain connects TRBV7-9 to TRBJ1-1; no clear D. Trimming took 6 bases from V and 1 from J, leaving 9 bases between them. Looked up from germline, CDR1 is SEHNR and CDR2 is FQNEAQ (reference sequence). The CDR3 runs 13 residues.

This chain uses TRBV20-1 with TRBJ2-7; possible D gene TRBD1, 5 bases. V lost 6 bases and J lost 4, with 10 bases in between. Germline CDR1 DFQATT, CDR2 SNEGSKA (reference sequence). This CDR3 has 11 amino acids. For the CDR3, the DNA is TGCAGTGCGCAGCAGGGATACGAGCAGTACTTC. This translates into CSAQQGYEQYF.

The chain has TRBV28 and TRBJ2-5; possibly TRBD2 for D (7 bases). Germline V lookup: CDR1 MDHEN, CDR2 SYDVKM. This CDR3 comprises 15 residues. V was clipped by 3 bases and J by 4 bases, with 15 bases between them. DNA for the CDR3: TGTGCCAGCAGTTTGCGTGGGGGGGCAGGAGAGACCCAGTACTTC. Encoded protein: CASSLRGGAGETQYF.

CDR3 sequence reads: CASSLGGKGYTEAFF. DNA of the CDR3: TGTGCCAGCAGCTTAGGGGGAAAGGGGTACACTGAAGCTTTCTTT. The rearrangement links TRBV11-2 to TRBJ1-1; D may be TRBD1 (5 bases). Trimming removed 1 base from V and 3 bases from J, with 12 bases in between. Looked up from germline, CDR1 is SGHAT and CDR2 is FQNNGV. This CDR3 contains 15 residues.

The chain couples TRBV23-1 to TRBJ1-6, with a weak D call TRBD1 (5 bases). TRBV23-1 is recorded as an ORF, its role being uncertain. The CDR3 has 18 amino acids. Trimming removed 0 bases from V and 0 bases from J, with 12 bases in between. The CDR3 bases are TGCGCCAGCAGTCAATCGTCAGGGAGGAGCTCCTATAATTCACCCCTCCACTTT. Protein product: CASSQSSGRSSYNSPLHF.

The chain recombines TRBV7-9 with TRBJ1-2, with D possibly TRBD1 on 5 matching bases. V was cut by 6 bases and J by 4 bases, with 15 bases left in between. Germline CDR1 is SEHNR and CDR2 is FQNEAQ (reference sequence). CDR3 length: 14 residues. The CDR3 loop reads CASSSDGGVYGYTF. CDR3 sequence (DNA): TGTGCCAGCAGTTCGGACGGAGGGGTCTATGGCTACACCTTC.

This chain joins TRBV28 and TRBJ2-7; the D gene is possibly TRBD1 (5 bases). This CDR3 is 14 amino acids long. Germline V gives CDR1 MDHEN, CDR2 SYDVKM. The ends were cut back, 5 bases at V and 1 base at J, with 12 bases in the middle. CDR3 bases: TGTGCCAGCAGTAGATCAGGGATTTCCTACGAGCAGTACTTC. Translation: CASSRSGISYEQYF.

The rearrangement joins TRBV19 to TRBJ1-1; the D gene is possibly TRBD1 (6 bases). Between the trimmed V and J ends, which lost 4 bases and 4 bases, there was a span of 13 bases. The V gene's germline CDR1 is LNHDA and CDR2 SQIVND (reference sequence). This CDR3 is built from 14 residues. The CDR3 DNA sequence: TGTGCCAGTAGTACCTTATTGGGGGCCACTGAAGCTTTCTTT. Protein sequence: CASSTLLGATEAFF. The whole variable domain, filled in from reference TRBV19 and TRBJ1-1, reads DGGITQSPKYLFRKEGQNVTLSCEQNLNHDAMYWYRQDPGQGLRLIYYSQIVNDFQKGDIAEGYSVSREKKESFPLTVTSAQKNPTAFYLCASSTLLGATEAFFGQGTRLTVV.

V gene TRBV4-1 combines with J gene TRBJ2-1; 7 bases agree with TRBD1. V shed 1 base and J 1 base; nucleotides not matched to a gene: 10. Per the germline V gene, CDR1 is MGHRA and CDR2 is YSYEKL. The CDR3 runs 18 residues. The CDR3 is CASSQAPQGVQSYNEQFF. CDR3 bases: TGCGCCAGCAGCCAAGCCCCTCAGGGGGTCCAATCCTACAATGAGCAGTTCTTC.

This chain uses TRBV10-3 with TRBJ1-6; 9 nucleotides align to TRBD1. This CDR3 comprises 16 residues. Germline V lookup: CDR1 ENHRY, CDR2 SYGVKD. Trimming cost V 4 bases and J 9 bases; bases outside gene matches: 10. The CDR3 sequence is CAISVGTGLFGSPLHF. In nucleotides, the CDR3 is TGTGCCATCAGTGTGGGGACAGGGCTTTTTGGTTCACCCCTCCACTTT.

This chain joins TRBV9 and TRBJ1-1; possibly TRBD1 for D (5 bases). Germline V gene lookup returns CDR1 SGDLS and CDR2 YYNGEE. V gave up 4 bases and J gave up 0 bases, with 13 bases separating them. This CDR3 has 15 amino acids. This CDR3 reads CASSPERQLNTEAFF. The CDR3 bases are TGTGCCAGCAGCCCAGAGCGACAGTTGAACACTGAAGCTTTCTTT.

V and J are TRBV29-1 and TRBJ1-2; 8 bases match TRBD1. The junction had 6 bases not matched to a gene; V was cut back by 1 base and J by 8 bases. There are 13 residues in the CDR3. CDR1 is SQVTM and CDR2 is ANQGSEA in the germline V gene. CDR3 DNA: TGCAGCGTTGAAGGACCACAGGGGGAGGGCTACACCTTC. This gives the protein CSVEGPQGEGYTF.

The rearrangement joins TRBV9 to TRBJ1-1; no firm D call. Germline V gene data show CDR1 as SGDLS and CDR2 as YYNGEE. V was clipped by 6 bases and J by 4 bases, with 13 bases between them. The CDR3 sequence is 13 residues long. In DNA form, the CDR3 reads TGTGCCAGCACCAAGATGCCGGGCACTGAAGCTTTCTTT. Its translation: CASTKMPGTEAFF.

The chain joins TRBV6-1 to TRBJ2-2; 9 bases align to TRBD2. The V segment lost 2 bases and the J segment 5 bases; nucleotides outside the gene matches: 3. There are 15 residues in the CDR3. CDR1 and CDR2 from the germline V gene are MNHNS and SASEGT. CDR3 DNA sequence: TGTGCCAGCAGTGAACCCCTAGCGGGGACCGGGGAGCTGTTTTTT. Protein sequence: CASSEPLAGTGELFF.

The chain has TRBV19 and TRBJ2-1; 10 positions match TRBD2. The CDR3 is 16 residues long. Germline values: CDR1 LNHDA, CDR2 SQIVND (reference sequence). Unmatched junction bases numbered 5, after V lost 6 bases and J lost 0 bases. The CDR3 reads CASRGASGGSYNEQFF. CDR3 coding DNA: TGTGCCAGTAGGGGGGCTAGCGGGGGCTCCTACAATGAGCAGTTCTTC.

This chain connects TRBV11-3 to TRBJ2-1; TRBD2 might be the D (6 bases). The CDR3 has 14 residues. Trimming shortened V by 1 base and J by 5 bases, and 9 bases separated the two germline ends. Germline V gives CDR1 SGHNT, CDR2 YENEEA. The CDR3 is CASSLGVADNEQFF. CDR3 in DNA: TGTGCCAGCAGCTTAGGGGTAGCGGACAATGAGCAGTTCTTC.

The genes are TRBV29-1 and TRBJ2-2, with TRBD1 identical over 10 bases. Per the germline V gene, CDR1 is SQVTM and CDR2 is ANQGSEA. Trimming cost V 5 bases and J 7 bases; bases outside gene matches: 4. This CDR3 is 13 amino acids long. CDR3 in DNA: TGCAGCGTTAGGACAGGGGGATTCGGGGAGCTGTTTTTT. Translating gives CSVRTGGFGELFF.

The rearrangement uses TRBV27 and TRBJ1-6; D gene uncertain. V was clipped by 6 bases and J by 3 bases, with 12 bases between them. Germline V CDR1 and CDR2: MNHEY, SMNVEV (reference sequence). The CDR3 spans 15 residues. CDR3 DNA: TGTGCCAGCAGCCCTACCGACAACTATAATTCACCCCTCCACTTT. Protein: CASSPTDNYNSPLHF.